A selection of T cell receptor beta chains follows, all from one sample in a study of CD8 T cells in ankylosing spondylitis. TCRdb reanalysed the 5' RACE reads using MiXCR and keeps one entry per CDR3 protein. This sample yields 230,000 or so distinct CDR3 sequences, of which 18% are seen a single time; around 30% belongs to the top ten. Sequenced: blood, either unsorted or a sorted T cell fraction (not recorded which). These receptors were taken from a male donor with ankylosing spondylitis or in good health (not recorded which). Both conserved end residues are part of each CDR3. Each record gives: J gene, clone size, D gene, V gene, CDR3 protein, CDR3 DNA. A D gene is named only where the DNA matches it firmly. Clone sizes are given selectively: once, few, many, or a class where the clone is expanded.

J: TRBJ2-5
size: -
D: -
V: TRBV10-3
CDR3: CAISPGWSGPQETQYF
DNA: TGTGCCATCAGTCCTGGATGGAGCGGGCCCCAAGAGACCCAGTACTTC

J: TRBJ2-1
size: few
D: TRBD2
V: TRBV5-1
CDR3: CASRPGGPRTGDEQFF
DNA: TGCGCCAGCCGCCCGGGGGGACCACGGACGGGGGATGAGCAGTTCTTC

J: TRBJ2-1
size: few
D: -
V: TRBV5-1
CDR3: CASSLDSGSSYNEQFF
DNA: TGCGCCAGCAGCTTAGATAGCGGCAGCTCCTACAATGAGCAGTTCTTC

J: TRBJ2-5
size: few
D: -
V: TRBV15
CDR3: CATSVQGRETQYF
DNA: TGTGCCACCAGCGTTCAGGGGAGGGAGACCCAGTACTTC

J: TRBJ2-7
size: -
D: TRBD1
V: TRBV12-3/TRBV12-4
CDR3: CASSPYGTGGEQYF
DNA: TGTGCCAGCAGTCCCTACGGGACAGGGGGCGAGCAGTACTTC

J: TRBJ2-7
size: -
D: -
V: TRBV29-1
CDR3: CSVEGLYYEQYF
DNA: TGCAGCGTTGAGGGACTCTACTACGAGCAGTACTTC

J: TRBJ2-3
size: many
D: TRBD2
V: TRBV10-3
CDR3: CAISESLAGGTDTQYF
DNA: TGTGCCATCAGTGAGTCCTTGGCGGGAGGCACAGATACGCAGTATTTT

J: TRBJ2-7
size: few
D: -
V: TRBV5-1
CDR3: CASSFDTNSYEQYF
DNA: TGCGCCAGCAGCTTCGACACTAACTCCTACGAGCAGTACTTC

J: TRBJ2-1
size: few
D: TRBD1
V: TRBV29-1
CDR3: CSVIPGQGGSNEQFF
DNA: TGCAGCGTGATTCCGGGACAGGGGGGTAGTAATGAGCAGTTCTTC

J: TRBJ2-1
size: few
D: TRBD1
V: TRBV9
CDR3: CASSVRDRGGVNEQFF
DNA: TGTGCCAGCAGCGTGCGGGACAGGGGAGGGGTAAATGAGCAGTTCTTC

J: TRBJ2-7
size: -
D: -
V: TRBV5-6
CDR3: CASSSTNSYEQYF
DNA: TGTGCCAGCAGCTCTACCAACTCCTACGAGCAGTACTTC

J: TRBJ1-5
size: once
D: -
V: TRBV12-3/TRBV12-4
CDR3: CASSFEEPYSNQPQHF
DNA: TGTGCCAGCAGTTTCGAAGAGCCTTATAGCAATCAGCCCCAGCATTTT

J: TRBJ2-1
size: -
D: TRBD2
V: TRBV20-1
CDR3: CSARETWTSGEDEQFF
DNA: TGCAGTGCTAGGGAGACCTGGACTAGCGGGGAGGATGAGCAGTTCTTC

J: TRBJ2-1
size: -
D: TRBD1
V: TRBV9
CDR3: CASSVGQDRGSYNEQFF
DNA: TGTGCCAGCAGCGTAGGTCAGGACAGGGGGTCCTACAATGAGCAGTTCTTC

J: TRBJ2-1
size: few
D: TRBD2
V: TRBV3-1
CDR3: CASSQPLGTSGRDFSYNEQFF
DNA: TGTGCCAGCAGCCAACCCCTCGGGACTAGCGGGAGGGACTTCTCCTACAATGAGCAGTTCTTC

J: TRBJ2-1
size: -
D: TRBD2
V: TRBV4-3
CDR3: CASSQGLAGGTNEQFF
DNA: TGCGCCAGCAGCCAAGGACTAGCGGGAGGAACAAATGAGCAGTTCTTC

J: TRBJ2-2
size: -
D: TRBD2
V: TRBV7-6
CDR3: CASSLTRGGLNTGELFF
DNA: TGTGCCAGCAGCTTAACTCGGGGGGGCTTGAACACCGGGGAGCTGTTTTTT

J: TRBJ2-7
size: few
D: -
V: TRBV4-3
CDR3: CASSQGEMGGGSYEQYF
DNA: TGCGCCAGCAGCCAAGGAGAAATGGGAGGGGGGTCCTACGAGCAGTACTTC

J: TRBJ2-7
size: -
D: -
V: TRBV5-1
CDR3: CASSFFSGGLHEQYF
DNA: TGCGCCAGCAGCTTTTTCTCAGGGGGGCTCCACGAGCAGTACTTC

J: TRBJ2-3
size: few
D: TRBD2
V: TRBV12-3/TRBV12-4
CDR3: CASSFSSGSTDTQYF
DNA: TGTGCCAGCAGTTTTTCTAGCGGGAGTACAGATACGCAGTATTTT

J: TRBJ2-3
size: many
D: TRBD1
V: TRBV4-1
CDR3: CASSRTGTGQDTQYF
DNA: TGCGCCAGCAGCCGCACCGGGACAGGTCAAGATACGCAGTATTTT

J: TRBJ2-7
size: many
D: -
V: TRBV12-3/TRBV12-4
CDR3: CASSLPQHSEQYF
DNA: TGTGCCAGCAGTTTACCGCAACATTCCGAGCAGTACTTC

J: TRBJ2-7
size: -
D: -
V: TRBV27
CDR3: CASAGFKSYEQYF
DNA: TGTGCCAGCGCCGGTTTCAAATCCTACGAGCAGTACTTC

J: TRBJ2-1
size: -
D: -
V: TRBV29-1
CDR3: CSVEDPQMGSYNEQFF
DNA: TGCAGCGTTGAAGATCCCCAGATGGGCTCCTACAATGAGCAGTTCTTC

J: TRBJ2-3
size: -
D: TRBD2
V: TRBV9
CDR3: CASSVGLAGGGNTQYF
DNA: TGTGCCAGCAGCGTAGGACTAGCGGGAGGTGGAAATACGCAGTATTTT

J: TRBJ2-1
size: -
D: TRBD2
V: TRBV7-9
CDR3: CASKLAGGLTNEQFF
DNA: TGTGCCAGCAAACTAGCGGGAGGTTTGACGAATGAGCAGTTCTTC

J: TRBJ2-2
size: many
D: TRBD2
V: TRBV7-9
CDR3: CASSGGVTGELFF
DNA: TGTGCAAGTTCGGGAGGGGTCACCGGGGAGCTGTTTTTT

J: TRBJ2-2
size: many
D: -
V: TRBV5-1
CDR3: CASSLASRANTGELFF
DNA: TGCGCCAGCAGCTTGGCCTCCAGGGCGAACACCGGGGAGCTGTTTTTT

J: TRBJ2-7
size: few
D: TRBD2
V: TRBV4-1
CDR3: CASSQGTGTSVSYEQYF
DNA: TGCGCCAGCAGCCAAGGCACCGGGACTAGCGTATCCTACGAGCAGTACTTC

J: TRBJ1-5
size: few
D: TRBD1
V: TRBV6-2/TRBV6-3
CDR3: CASNNRGIYDQPQHF
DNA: TGTGCCAGCAACAACAGGGGAATATACGATCAGCCCCAGCATTTT

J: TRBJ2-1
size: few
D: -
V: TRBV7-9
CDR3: CASSDGNLLSYNEQFF
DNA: TGTGCCAGCAGCGACGGAAACCTTCTTTCCTACAATGAGCAGTTCTTC

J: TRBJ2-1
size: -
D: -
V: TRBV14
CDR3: CASGIRTDEQFF
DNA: TGTGCCAGCGGAATTCGGACTGATGAGCAGTTCTTC

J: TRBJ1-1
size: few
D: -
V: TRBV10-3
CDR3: CAISEGQMNTEAFF
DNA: TGTGCCATCAGTGAGGGTCAGATGAACACTGAAGCTTTCTTT

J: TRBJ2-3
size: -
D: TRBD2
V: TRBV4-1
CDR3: CASSQDYPSGRSFTDTQYF
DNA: TGCGCCAGCAGCCAAGATTACCCTAGCGGTCGATCTTTCACAGATACGCAGTATTTT

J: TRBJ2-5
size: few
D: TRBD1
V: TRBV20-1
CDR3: CSAREGWDRIKETQYF
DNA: TGCAGTGCTAGAGAAGGTTGGGACAGGATTAAGGAAACCCAGTACTTC

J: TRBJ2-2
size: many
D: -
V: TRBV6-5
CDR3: CASSYLAGNANTGELFF
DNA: TGTGCCAGCAGTTACTTAGCCGGGAACGCGAACACCGGGGAGCTGTTTTTT

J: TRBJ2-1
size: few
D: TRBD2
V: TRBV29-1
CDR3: CSVDGLAGDDYNEQFF
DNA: TGCAGCGTTGATGGACTAGCGGGAGATGACTACAATGAGCAGTTCTTC

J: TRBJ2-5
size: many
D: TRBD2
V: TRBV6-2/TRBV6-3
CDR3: CASLRASGRAAETQYF
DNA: TGTGCCAGCCTCAGGGCTAGCGGGAGGGCCGCGGAGACCCAGTACTTC

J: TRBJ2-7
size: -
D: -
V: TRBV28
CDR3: CASSPMYEQYF
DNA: TGTGCCAGCAGTCCTATGTACGAGCAGTACTTC

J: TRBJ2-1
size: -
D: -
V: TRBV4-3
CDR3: CASSQVGGRDEQFF
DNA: TGCGCCAGCAGCCAAGTAGGGGGGAGGGATGAGCAGTTCTTC

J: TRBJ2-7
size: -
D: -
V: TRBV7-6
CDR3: CASSPLSGLAYEQYF
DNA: TGTGCCAGCAGCCCCTTATCCGGACTGGCCTACGAGCAGTACTTC

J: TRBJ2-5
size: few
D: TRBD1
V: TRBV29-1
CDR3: CSAAGTVQETQYF
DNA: TGCAGCGCCGCCGGGACAGTCCAAGAGACCCAGTACTTC